Listed below are T cell receptor beta chains from one sample, sequenced in a study of siplizumab effects on memory and regulatory T cells. Assay: immunoSEQ multiplex PCR; the TCRdb copy retains only in-frame clones and omits some. The table records 100,000 or so clones, 85% to 95% of them present only once. The sample consisted of CD4+ T cells sorted from blood. All receptors come from a human donor in good health. Each CDR3 is given with its conserved first and last residue. D genes are given only for firm matches. Not every row has a clone size; where given, it reads once, few, many or a size class.

D gene	J gene	clone size	V gene	CDR3 DNA	CDR3 protein
NA	TRBJ2-7	NA	TRBV19	TGTGCCAGTAGTATAATCGAGTACGAGCAGTACTTC	CASSIIEYEQYF
TRBD2	TRBJ2-3	NA	TRBV29-1	TGCAGCGTTGGGGGACTAGCGGGGCCTCATACGCAGTATTTT	CSVGGLAGPHTQYF
NA	TRBJ2-7	once	TRBV28	TGTGCCAGCAGCATCAGGACCTCCTACGAGCAGTACTTC	CASSIRTSYEQYF
TRBD1	TRBJ2-7	NA	TRBV19	TGTGCCAGTAGTATCCTGACAGGGCCCCACTACGAGCAGTACTTC	CASSILTGPHYEQYF
TRBD1	TRBJ2-3	NA	TRBV5-4	TGTGCCAGCAGCTTGGGGGGGACAGGGTCAGATACGCAGTATTTT	CASSLGGTGSDTQYF
NA	TRBJ1-5	NA	TRBV5-1	TGCGCCAGCAGACTGACAGATAATCAGCCCCAGCATTTT	CASRLTDNQPQHF
TRBD1	TRBJ1-5	NA	TRBV10-3	TGTGCCATCAGAACAGGGGGGGATCAGCCCCAGCATTTT	CAIRTGGDQPQHF
NA	TRBJ2-7	NA	TRBV7-6	TGTGCCAGCAGCTTAGGGGAGTCGGGAGCCCCCTACGAGCAGTACTTC	CASSLGESGAPYEQYF
TRBD2	TRBJ2-2	NA	TRBV9	TGTGCCAGCAGCGTAGCACTAGCGCCCACCGGGGAGCTGTTTTTT	CASSVALAPTGELFF
TRBD2	TRBJ2-1	NA	TRBV18	TGTGCCAGCTCACCAAGGGTCAGCGGGGGGGAGAGTGAGCAGTTCTTC	CASSPRVSGGESEQFF
NA	TRBJ2-7	NA	TRBV7-8	TGTGCCAGCAGCTTATCCGGCCTAGGGCACACCTACGAGCAGTACTTC	CASSLSGLGHTYEQYF
NA	TRBJ1-1	NA	TRBV18	TGTGCCAGCTCCATAGGGAACGAAGCTGAAGCTTTCTTT	CASSIGNEAEAFF
TRBD1	TRBJ1-1	NA	TRBV19	TGTGCCAGTAGTATAGTAGGGACAGGGAGGAGCACTGAAGCTTTCTTT	CASSIVGTGRSTEAFF
TRBD2	TRBJ2-7	NA	TRBV10-1	TGCGCCAGCAGTCGGACTAGCGGGAGCTACGAGCAGTACTTC	CASSRTSGSYEQYF
TRBD1	TRBJ1-1	NA	TRBV18	TGTGCCAGCTCACCGTCGACAGGGGTAGCTTTCTTT	CASSPSTGVAFF
NA	TRBJ2-1	NA	TRBV5-1	TGCGCCAGCAGCTTGGGGGCGGCGAGCTCCTACAATGAGCAGTTCTTC	CASSLGAASSYNEQFF
NA	TRBJ1-1	NA	TRBV18	TGTGCCAGCTCACCTGGGAGCACTGAAGCTTTCTTT	CASSPGSTEAFF
NA	TRBJ1-1	NA	TRBV30	TGCTGTGGGGGGGACACTGAAGCTTTCTTT	CCGGDTEAFF
NA	TRBJ2-1	NA	TRBV7-2	TGTGCCAGCAGCCAAAGTTACCCGGGACTCACATACAATGAGCAGTTCTTC	CASSQSYPGLTYNEQFF
NA	TRBJ1-1	NA	TRBV30	TGTGCCTGGAGTGTCCAGGGGCTCCCTGAAGCTTTCTTT	CAWSVQGLPEAFF
NA	TRBJ1-2	NA	TRBV29-1	TGCAGCGCATCAGACCCCGGGGGCTACACCTTC	CSASDPGGYTF
NA	TRBJ1-6	NA	TRBV27	TGTGCCAGCAGGACAGACAGCCATAATTCACCCCTCCACTTT	CASRTDSHNSPLHF
NA	TRBJ1-1	NA	TRBV30	TGTGCCTGGAGTCTAGGACCATGGAGGACTGAAGCTTTCTTT	CAWSLGPWRTEAFF
NA	TRBJ1-2	NA	TRBV6-1	TGTGCCAGCAGTGAAACAGCAGTGGGTGGCTACACCTTC	CASSETAVGGYTF
TRBD1	TRBJ1-1	NA	TRBV5-8	TGTGCCAGCAGCCGAGAAATGACAGGGCTCACTGAAGCTTTCTTT	CASSREMTGLTEAFF
NA	TRBJ1-2	NA	TRBV30	TGTGCCTGTAATCAGTGTGGGGGGCGAGGCTATGGCTACACCTTC	CACNQCGGRGYGYTF
NA	TRBJ2-2	NA	TRBV10-3	TGTGCCATCCCGGTCGGCAGAACGAACACCGGGGAGCTGTTTTTT	CAIPVGRTNTGELFF
NA	TRBJ2-3	NA	TRBV5-1	TGCGCCAGCAGCTCTCCTAGCAGGGGGCAGTATTTT	CASSSPSRGQYF
NA	TRBJ2-2	NA	TRBV4-3	TGCGCCAGCAGCCAAGAATCCGGGGGGAACACCGGGGAGCTGTTTTTT	CASSQESGGNTGELFF
NA	TRBJ1-2	NA	TRBV5-4	TGTGCCAGCAGCCCGGACCGCCCTGGCTATGGCTACACCTTC	CASSPDRPGYGYTF
NA	TRBJ2-7	NA	TRBV7-2	TGTGCCAGCAGCCCCGAAACGGTAGCTGGGGGAGTGGACTACGAGCAGTACTTC	CASSPETVAGGVDYEQYF
NA	TRBJ1-4	NA	TRBV19	TGTGCCAGTAGTGGCGGGGGGCGCGAGGAAAAACTGTTTTTT	CASSGGGREEKLFF
NA	TRBJ1-4	NA	TRBV5-1	TGCGCCAGCAGAACCGGGACGGCTAATGAAAAACTGTTTTTT	CASRTGTANEKLFF
NA	TRBJ2-5	NA	TRBV2	TGTGCCAGCGGGCCGACAGGATACCAAGAGACCCAGTACTTC	CASGPTGYQETQYF
TRBD1	TRBJ1-2	NA	TRBV6-1	TGTGCCAGCAGTTCGGGACAGGGGGCAAACTATGGCTACACCTTC	CASSSGQGANYGYTF
TRBD2	TRBJ2-7	NA	TRBV19	TGTGCCAGTAGTATGTTAGCGGGAGGCCCGCCCTACGAGCAGTACTTC	CASSMLAGGPPYEQYF
NA	TRBJ2-3	NA	TRBV30	TGTGCCTGGAGTCCAATGACTAGTATCCCAGATACGCAGTATTTT	CAWSPMTSIPDTQYF
TRBD2	TRBJ2-1	NA	TRBV11-3	TGTGCCAGCAGCTTAGAGGCTAGCGGGAGGAGTAGCAATGAGCAGTTCTTC	CASSLEASGRSSNEQFF
NA	TRBJ2-3	NA	TRBV21-1	TGTGCCAGCAGCAAACACAGCTCGCCGATCCGGAGAACAGATACGCAGTATTTT	CASSKHSSPIRRTDTQYF
TRBD1	TRBJ1-6	NA	TRBV13	TGTGCCAGCAGCCGGACAGGGCTCAATAATTCACCCCTCCACTTT	CASSRTGLNNSPLHF
NA	TRBJ2-7	NA	TRBV27	TGTGCCAGCAGTTTCAAAGGGGCCTCCTACGAGCAGTACTTC	CASSFKGASYEQYF
NA	TRBJ2-7	NA	TRBV7-2	TGTGCCAGCAGCTTAGTAGCTAGGCAGGGCCTCCCCTACGAGCAGTACTTC	CASSLVARQGLPYEQYF
NA	TRBJ2-5	NA	TRBV7-9	TGTGCCAGCAGCTCCATAAACCAAGAGACCCAGTACTTC	CASSSINQETQYF
NA	TRBJ1-2	once	TRBV14	TGTGCCAGCAGCCGAGGGACATCCTATGGCTACACCTTC	CASSRGTSYGYTF
NA	TRBJ1-1	NA	TRBV5-6	TGTGCCAGCAGCTTGGAACAGGGTAGGGCGACTGAAGCTTTCTTT	CASSLEQGRATEAFF
NA	TRBJ1-5	NA	TRBV7-9	TGTGCCAGCAGCTTCGAAGCAGGCAATCAGCCCCAGCATTTT	CASSFEAGNQPQHF
NA	TRBJ1-1	once	TRBV6-5	TGTGCCAGCAGGAATAGGGGTAAAGCTTTCTTT	CASRNRGKAFF
NA	TRBJ1-4	once	TRBV4-3	TGCGCCAGCAGCCAAGATAGGGTATTGAACGAAAAACTGTTTTTT	CASSQDRVLNEKLFF
TRBD1	TRBJ2-7	NA	TRBV5-6	TGTGCCAGCAGCCGGGACAGGGCCTACGAGCAGTACTTC	CASSRDRAYEQYF
TRBD1	TRBJ1-2	NA	TRBV4-2	TGTGCCAGCAGCCAAGGAAGACAGGGGTCGGGCTACACCTTC	CASSQGRQGSGYTF
TRBD2	TRBJ2-7	NA	TRBV7-2	TGTGCCAGCAGCTATAAACTAGCGGGAGGGCTATTCGTCTACGAGCAGTACTTC	CASSYKLAGGLFVYEQYF
NA	TRBJ2-3	NA	TRBV20-1	TGCAGTGCTAACAGGGTAGATACGCAGTATTTT	CSANRVDTQYF
TRBD2	TRBJ2-1	NA	TRBV30	TGTGCCTGGAGTGTAATTGCGGGAGTTAATGAGCAGTTCTTC	CAWSVIAGVNEQFF